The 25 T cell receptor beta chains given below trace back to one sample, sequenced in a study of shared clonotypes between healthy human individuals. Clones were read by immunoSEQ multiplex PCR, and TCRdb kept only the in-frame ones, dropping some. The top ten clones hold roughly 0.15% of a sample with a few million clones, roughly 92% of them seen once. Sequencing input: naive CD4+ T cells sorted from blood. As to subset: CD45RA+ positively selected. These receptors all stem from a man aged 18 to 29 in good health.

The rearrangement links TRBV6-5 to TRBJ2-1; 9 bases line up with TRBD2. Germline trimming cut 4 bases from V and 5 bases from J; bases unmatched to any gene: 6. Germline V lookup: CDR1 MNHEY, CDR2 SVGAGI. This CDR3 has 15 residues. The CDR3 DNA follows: TGTGCCAGCAGTTGGGTAGCGGGAGCAGACAATGAGCAGTTCTTC. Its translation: CASSWVAGADNEQFF.

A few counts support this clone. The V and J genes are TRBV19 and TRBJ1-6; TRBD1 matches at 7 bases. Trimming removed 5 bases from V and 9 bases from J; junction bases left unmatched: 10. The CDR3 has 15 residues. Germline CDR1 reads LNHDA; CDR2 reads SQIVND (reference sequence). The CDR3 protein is CASSPPTGSGSPLHF. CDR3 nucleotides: TGTGCCAGTAGTCCGCCGACAGGGAGTGGTTCACCCCTCCACTTT. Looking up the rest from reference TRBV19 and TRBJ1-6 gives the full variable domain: DGGITQSPKYLFRKEGQNVTLSCEQNLNHDAMYWYRQDPGQGLRLIYYSQIVNDFQKGDIAEGYSVSREKKESFPLTVTSAQKNPTAFYLCASSPPTGSGSPLHFGNGTRLTVT.

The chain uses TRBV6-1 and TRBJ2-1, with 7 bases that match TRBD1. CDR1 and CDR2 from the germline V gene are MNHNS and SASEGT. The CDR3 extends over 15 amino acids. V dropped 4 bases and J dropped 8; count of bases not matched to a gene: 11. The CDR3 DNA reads TGTGCCAGCAGTGGGCCCGGGACAGCTTACGATGAGCAGTTCTTC. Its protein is CASSGPGTAYDEQFF.

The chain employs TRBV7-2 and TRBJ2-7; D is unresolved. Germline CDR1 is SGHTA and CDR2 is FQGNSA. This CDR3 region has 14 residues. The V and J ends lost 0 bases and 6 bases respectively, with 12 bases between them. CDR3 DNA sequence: TGTGCCAGCAGCTTAGCCAGCCGGACCGGCGAGCAGTACTTC. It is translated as CASSLASRTGEQYF.

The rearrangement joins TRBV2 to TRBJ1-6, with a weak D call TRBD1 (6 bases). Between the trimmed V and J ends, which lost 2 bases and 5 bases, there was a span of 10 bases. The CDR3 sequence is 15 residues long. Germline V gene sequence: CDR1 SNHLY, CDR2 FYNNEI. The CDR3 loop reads CASSEQGSNNSPLHF. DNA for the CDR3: TGTGCCAGCAGTGAACAGGGGTCGAATAATTCACCCCTCCACTTT.

CDR3 protein: CASSRGLAGDTGELFF. The CDR3 DNA reads as TGTGCCAGCAGTCGAGGACTAGCGGGAGACACCGGGGAGCTGTTTTTT. This chain uses TRBV7-9 with TRBJ2-2, with 13 bases that match TRBD2. Germline V gives CDR1 SEHNR, CDR2 FQNEAQ (reference sequence). CDR3 length: 16 residues. V gave up 6 bases and J gave up 3 bases; unmatched junction bases: 4.

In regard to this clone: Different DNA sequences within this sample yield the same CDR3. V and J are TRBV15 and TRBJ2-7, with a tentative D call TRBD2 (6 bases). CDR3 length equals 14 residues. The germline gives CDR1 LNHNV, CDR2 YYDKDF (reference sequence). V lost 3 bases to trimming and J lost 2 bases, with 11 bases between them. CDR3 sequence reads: CATSSGGSAYEQYF. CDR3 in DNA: TGTGCCACCAGCAGTGGGGGGAGCGCCTACGAGCAGTACTTC.

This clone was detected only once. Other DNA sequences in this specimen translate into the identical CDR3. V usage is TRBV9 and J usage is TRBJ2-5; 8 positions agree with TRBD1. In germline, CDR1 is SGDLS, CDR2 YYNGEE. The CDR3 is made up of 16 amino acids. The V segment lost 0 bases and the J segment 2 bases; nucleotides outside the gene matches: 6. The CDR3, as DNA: TGTGCCAGCAGCGTAGGAACAGGGGGGCCTCAAGAGACCCAGTACTTC. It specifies CASSVGTGGPQETQYF.

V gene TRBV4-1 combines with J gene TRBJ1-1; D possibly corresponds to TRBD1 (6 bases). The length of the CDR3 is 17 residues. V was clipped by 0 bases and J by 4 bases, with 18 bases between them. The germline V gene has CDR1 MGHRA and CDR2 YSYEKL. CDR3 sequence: CASSQDIGGQRATEAFF. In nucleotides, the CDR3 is TGCGCCAGCAGCCAAGACATAGGGGGTCAGCGGGCCACTGAAGCTTTCTTT.

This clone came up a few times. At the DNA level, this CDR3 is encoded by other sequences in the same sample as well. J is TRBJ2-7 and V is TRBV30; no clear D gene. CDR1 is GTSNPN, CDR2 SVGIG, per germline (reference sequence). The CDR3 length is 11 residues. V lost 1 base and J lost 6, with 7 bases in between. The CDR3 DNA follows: TGTGCCTGGAGTGCTGGACGCGAGCAGTACTTC. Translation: CAWSAGREQYF.

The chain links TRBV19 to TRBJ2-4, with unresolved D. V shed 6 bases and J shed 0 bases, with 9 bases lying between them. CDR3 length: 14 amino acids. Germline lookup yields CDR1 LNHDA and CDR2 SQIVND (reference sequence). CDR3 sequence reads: CASRQNLAKNIQYF. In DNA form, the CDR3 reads TGTGCCAGTAGACAGAACCTAGCCAAAAACATTCAGTACTTC.

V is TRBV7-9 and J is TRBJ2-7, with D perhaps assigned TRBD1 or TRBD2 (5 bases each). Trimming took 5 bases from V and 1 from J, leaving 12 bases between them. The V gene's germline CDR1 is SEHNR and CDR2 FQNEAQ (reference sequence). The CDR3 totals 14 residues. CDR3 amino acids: CASSPGAASYEQYF. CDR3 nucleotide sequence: TGTGCCAGCAGCCCCGGGGCAGCGTCCTACGAGCAGTACTTC.

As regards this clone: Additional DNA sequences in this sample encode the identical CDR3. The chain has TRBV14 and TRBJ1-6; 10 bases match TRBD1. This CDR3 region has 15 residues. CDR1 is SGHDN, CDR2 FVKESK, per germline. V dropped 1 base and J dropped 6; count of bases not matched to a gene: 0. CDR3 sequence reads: CASSQGQGANSPLHF. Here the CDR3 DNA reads TGTGCCAGCAGCCAAGGACAGGGGGCTAATTCACCCCTCCACTTT.

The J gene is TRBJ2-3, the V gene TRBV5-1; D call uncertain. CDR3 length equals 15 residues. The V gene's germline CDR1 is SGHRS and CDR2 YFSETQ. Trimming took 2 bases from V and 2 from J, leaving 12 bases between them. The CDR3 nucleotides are TGCGCCAGCAGCTTAGGTAGAGGTACCACAGATACGCAGTATTTT. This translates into CASSLGRGTTDTQYF.

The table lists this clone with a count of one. As DNA, the CDR3 is TGTGCCAGCAGCACTCAGAACTATGGCTACACCTTC. Translation gives CASSTQNYGYTF. This chain joins TRBV5-6 and TRBJ1-2; no clear D gene. The germline V and J ends were trimmed by 4 bases and 2 bases, with 6 bases remaining between them. In germline, CDR1 is SGHDT, CDR2 YYEEEE. This CDR3 comprises 12 residues.

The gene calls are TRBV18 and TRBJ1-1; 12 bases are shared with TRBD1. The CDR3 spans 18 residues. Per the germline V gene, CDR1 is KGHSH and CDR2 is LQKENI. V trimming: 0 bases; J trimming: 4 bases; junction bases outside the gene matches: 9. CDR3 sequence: CASSPPGQGAPGVTEAFF. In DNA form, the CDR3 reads TGTGCCAGCTCACCACCGGGACAGGGGGCGCCAGGGGTCACTGAAGCTTTCTTT.

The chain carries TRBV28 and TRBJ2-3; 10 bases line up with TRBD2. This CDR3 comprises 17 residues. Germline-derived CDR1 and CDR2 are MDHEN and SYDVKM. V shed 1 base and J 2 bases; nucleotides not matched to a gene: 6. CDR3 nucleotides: TGTGCCAGCAGTTTATATGGACTAGCGGAGGACACAGATACGCAGTATTTT. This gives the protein CASSLYGLAEDTDTQYF.

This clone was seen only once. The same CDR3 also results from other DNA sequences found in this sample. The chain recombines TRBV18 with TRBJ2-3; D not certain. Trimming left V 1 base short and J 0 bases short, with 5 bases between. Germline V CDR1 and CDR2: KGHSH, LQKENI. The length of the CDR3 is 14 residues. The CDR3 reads CASSPLPSTDTQYF. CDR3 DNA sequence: TGTGCCAGCTCACCACTGCCTAGCACAGATACGCAGTATTTT. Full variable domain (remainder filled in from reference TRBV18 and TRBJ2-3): NAGVMQNPRHLVRRRGQEARLRCSPMKGHSHVYWYRQLPEEGLKFMVYLQKENIIDESGMPKERFSAEFPKEGPSILRIQQVVRGDSAAYFCASSPLPSTDTQYFGPGTRLTVL.

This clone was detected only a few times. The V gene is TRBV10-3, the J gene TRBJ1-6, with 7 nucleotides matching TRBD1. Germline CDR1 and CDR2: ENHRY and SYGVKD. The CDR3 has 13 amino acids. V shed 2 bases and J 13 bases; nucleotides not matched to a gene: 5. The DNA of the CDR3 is TGTGCCATCAGTGAGGAAGTGACAGGGCCCCTCCACTTT. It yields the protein CAISEEVTGPLHF.

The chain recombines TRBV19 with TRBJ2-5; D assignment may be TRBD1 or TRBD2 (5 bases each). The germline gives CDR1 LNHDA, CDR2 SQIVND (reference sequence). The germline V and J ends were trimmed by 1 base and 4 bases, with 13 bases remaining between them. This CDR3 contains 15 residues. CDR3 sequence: CASSIVTGRGETQYF. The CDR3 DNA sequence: TGTGCCAGTAGTATAGTAACAGGCCGGGGAGAGACCCAGTACTTC.

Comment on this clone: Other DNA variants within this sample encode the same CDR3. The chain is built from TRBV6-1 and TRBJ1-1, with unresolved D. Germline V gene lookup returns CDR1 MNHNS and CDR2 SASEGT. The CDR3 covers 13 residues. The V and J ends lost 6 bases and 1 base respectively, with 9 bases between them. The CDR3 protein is CASSVTENTEAFF. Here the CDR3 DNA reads TGTGCCAGCAGCGTTACAGAGAACACTGAAGCTTTCTTT.

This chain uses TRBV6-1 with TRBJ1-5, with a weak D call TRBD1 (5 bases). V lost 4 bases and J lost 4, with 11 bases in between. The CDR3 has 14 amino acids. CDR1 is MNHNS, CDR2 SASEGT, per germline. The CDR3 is CASSAVTVNQPQHF. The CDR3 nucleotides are TGTGCCAGCAGTGCCGTGACAGTTAATCAGCCCCAGCATTTT.

This CDR3 is CASSPPASGGGDTQYF. CDR3 DNA: TGTGCCAGCTCACCACCGGCTAGCGGGGGGGGAGATACGCAGTATTTT. The chain couples TRBV18 to TRBJ2-3; TRBD2 aligns across 12 bases. The CDR3 sequence is 16 residues long. Germline assignment: CDR1 KGHSH and CDR2 LQKENI. Trimming at V came to 0 bases and at J to 5 bases, leaving 3 bases not matched to a gene.

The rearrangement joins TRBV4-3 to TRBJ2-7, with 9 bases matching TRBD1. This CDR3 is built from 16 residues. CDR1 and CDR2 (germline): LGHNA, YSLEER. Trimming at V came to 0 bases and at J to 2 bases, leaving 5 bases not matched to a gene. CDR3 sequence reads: CASSQETGQGTYEQYF. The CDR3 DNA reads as TGCGCCAGCAGCCAAGAGACCGGACAGGGGACCTACGAGCAGTACTTC.

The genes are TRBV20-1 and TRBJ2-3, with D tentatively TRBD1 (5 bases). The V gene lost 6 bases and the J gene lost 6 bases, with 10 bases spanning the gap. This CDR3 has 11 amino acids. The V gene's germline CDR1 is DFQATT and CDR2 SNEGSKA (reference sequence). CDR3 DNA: TGCAGTGCACCCCACAGGGATACGCAGTATTTT. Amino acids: CSAPHRDTQYF.